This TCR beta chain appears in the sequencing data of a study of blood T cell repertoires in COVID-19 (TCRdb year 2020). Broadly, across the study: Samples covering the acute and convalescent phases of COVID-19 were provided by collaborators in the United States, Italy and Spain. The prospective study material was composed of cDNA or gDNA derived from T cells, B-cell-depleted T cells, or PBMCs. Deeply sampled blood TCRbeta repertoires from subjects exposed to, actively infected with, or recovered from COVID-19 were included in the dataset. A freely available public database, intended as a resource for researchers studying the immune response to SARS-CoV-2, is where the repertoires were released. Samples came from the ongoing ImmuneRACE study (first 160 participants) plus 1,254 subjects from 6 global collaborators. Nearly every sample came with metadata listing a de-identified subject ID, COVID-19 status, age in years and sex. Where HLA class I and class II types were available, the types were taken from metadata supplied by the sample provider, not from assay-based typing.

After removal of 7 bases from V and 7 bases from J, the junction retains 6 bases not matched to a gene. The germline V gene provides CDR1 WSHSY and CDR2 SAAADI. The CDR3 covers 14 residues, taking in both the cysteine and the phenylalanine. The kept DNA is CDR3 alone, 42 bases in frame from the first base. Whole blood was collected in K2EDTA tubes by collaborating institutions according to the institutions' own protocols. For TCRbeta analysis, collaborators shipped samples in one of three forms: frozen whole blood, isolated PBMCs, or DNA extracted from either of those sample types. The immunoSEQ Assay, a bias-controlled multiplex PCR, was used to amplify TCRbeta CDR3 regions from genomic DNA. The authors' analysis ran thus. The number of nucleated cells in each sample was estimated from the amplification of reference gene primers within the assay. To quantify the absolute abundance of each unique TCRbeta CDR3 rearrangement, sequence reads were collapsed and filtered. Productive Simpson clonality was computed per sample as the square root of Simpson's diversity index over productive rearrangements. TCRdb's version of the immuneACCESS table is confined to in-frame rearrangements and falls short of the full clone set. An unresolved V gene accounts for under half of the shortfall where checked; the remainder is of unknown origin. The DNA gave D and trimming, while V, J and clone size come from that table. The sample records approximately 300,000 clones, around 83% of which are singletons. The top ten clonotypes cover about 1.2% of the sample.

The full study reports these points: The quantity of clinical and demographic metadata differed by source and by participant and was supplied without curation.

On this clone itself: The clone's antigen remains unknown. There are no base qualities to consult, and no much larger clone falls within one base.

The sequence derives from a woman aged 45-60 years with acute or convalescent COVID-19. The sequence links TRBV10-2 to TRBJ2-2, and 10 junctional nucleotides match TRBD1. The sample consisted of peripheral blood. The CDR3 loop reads CASIDRGHGGELFF. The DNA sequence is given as TGCGCCAGCATCGACAGGGGGCACGGCGGGGAGCTGTTTTTT.